Listed here are 5 T cell receptor beta chains from one sample, sequenced in a study of blood T cell repertoires in COVID-19. Generated by immunoSEQ multiplex PCR, the TCRdb table keeps only in-frame clones and is missing some. The repertoire holds some 240,000 clones, with 80% to 90% as singletons. Sequenced material: peripheral blood. The origin of the receptors is an elderly woman with COVID-19, enrolled during active disease.

The CDR3 nucleotides are TGTGCCTGGAGGGGGACAGGGGCCTATCGAGGAAACACCATATATTTT. Translation: CAWRGTGAYRGNTIYF. The chain joins TRBV30 to TRBJ1-3, with 10 bases matching TRBD1. The trim removed 3 bases at V and 4 bases at J, leaving 9 bases unmatched. CDR3 length: 16 amino acids. CDR1 and CDR2 (germline): GTSNPN, SVGIG (reference sequence).

As for this clone: Different DNA sequences within this sample yield the same CDR3. The gene calls are TRBV7-2 and TRBJ2-1, with no clear D. This CDR3 spans 15 amino acids. The germline V gene encodes CDR1 SGHTA and CDR2 FQGNSA. Trimming took 2 bases from V and 1 from J, leaving 9 bases between them. The CDR3: CASSLRAGSYNEQFF. DNA of the CDR3: TGTGCCAGCAGCTTAAGAGCCGGGTCCTACAATGAGCAGTTCTTC.

V and J are TRBV28 and TRBJ2-5; D gene unclear. CDR1 and CDR2 from the germline V gene are MDHEN and SYDVKM. The CDR3 has 17 residues. V was trimmed by 4 bases and J by 6 bases, leaving 24 bases between them. The CDR3 loop reads CASSSPRLLLQWQTQYF. CDR3 in DNA: TGTGCCAGCAGTTCGCCCCGCCTTCTTCTTCAATGGCAGACCCAGTACTTC. The variable domain in full, with the rest retrieved from reference TRBV28 and TRBJ2-5, is DVKVTQSSRYLVKRTGEKVFLECVQDMDHENMFWYRQDPGLGLRLIYFSYDVKMKEKGDIPEGYSVSREKKERFSLILESASTNQTSMYLCASSSPRLLLQWQTQYFGPGTRLLVL.

The CDR3 reads CASSQEDSHVREKLFF. The CDR3, as DNA: TGTGCCAGCAGCCAAGAGGACAGCCACGTACGGGAAAAACTGTTTTTT. This chain uses TRBV3-1 (or the pseudogene TRBV3-2) with TRBJ1-4, with D possibly being TRBD1 (6 bases). This CDR3 region has 16 residues. V was trimmed by 0 bases and J by 8 bases, leaving 16 bases between them. The germline gives CDR1 LGHDT, CDR2 YNNKEL (reference sequence).

This chain links TRBV12-3 or TRBV12-4 with TRBJ2-1; D is undetermined. The CDR3 has 12 residues. Deletions cut 2 bases from V and 6 bases from J, with 5 bases between. CDR3 sequence reads: CASSLPSNEQFF. The CDR3 nucleotides read TGTGCCAGCAGTTTACCCAGCAATGAGCAGTTCTTC.